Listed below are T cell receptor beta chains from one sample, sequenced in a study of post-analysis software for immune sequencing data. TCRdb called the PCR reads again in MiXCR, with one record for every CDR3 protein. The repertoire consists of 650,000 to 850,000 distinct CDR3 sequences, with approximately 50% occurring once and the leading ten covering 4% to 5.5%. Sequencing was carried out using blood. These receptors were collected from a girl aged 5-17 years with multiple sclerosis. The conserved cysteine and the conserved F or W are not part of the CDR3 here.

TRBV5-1 ASSHQTGGSYEQY
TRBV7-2 ASSLRLAGGIEQF
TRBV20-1 SARARDYEQY
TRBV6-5 ASSYGPGGTEAF
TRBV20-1 SARGGGAGRDTQY
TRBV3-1 ASSQGWQQETQY
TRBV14 ASSPGTPDTQY
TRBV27 ASSLRQGHNEQY
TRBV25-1 ASQISGSTDTQY
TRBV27 ASSSIGQGAGTDTQY
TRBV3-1 ASSPRERGESYGYT
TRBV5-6 ASSPPGGSYT